These T cell receptor beta chains were read from a single sample in a study of cytomegalovirus exposure and HLA in healthy donors. Sequencing was performed with immunoSEQ multiplex PCR; in TCRdb, only in-frame clones are kept and a portion is missing. Altogether about 100,000 clones are present, approximately 84% being singletons, with the ten largest covering approximately 2.1%. What was sequenced was PBMCs. The source of these receptors is a young man in good health and CMV-seronegative. Each CDR3 is given with its conserved first and last residue. Each record gives: CDR3 protein, J gene, V gene.

CASSRLAGTDTQYF,TRBJ2-3,TRBV6-6
CASSQTGTAYTDTQYF,TRBJ2-3,TRBV4-1
CASSLWAQRETQYF,TRBJ2-5,TRBV28
CAWSGPGEGGLYEQYF,TRBJ2-7,TRBV30
CASSKLADDGYTF,TRBJ1-2,TRBV21-1
CASSRSGATDTQYF,TRBJ2-3,TRBV5-1
CASSYSDRSSGNTIYF,TRBJ1-3,TRBV6-5
CASSLLGSGADTQYF,TRBJ2-3,TRBV7-6
CAWSTGIKGYTF,TRBJ1-2,TRBV30
CASRGTSGGMHEQYF,TRBJ2-7,TRBV2
CAWRDRQGGRFYEQYF,TRBJ2-7,TRBV30
CASSPSGQGRGTEAFF,TRBJ1-1,TRBV7-9
CAWSVQMGAGGGYTF,TRBJ1-2,TRBV30
CASRQTGKGPQHF,TRBJ1-5,TRBV2
CASSLDRGRETQYF,TRBJ2-5,TRBV2
CASGRVVSGEQYF,TRBJ2-7,TRBV6-1
CASSQKGTGSDTQYF,TRBJ2-3,TRBV6-1
CASSPGQTRNTEAFF,TRBJ1-1,TRBV18
CRNSPQLNSNQPQHF,TRBJ1-5,TRBV29-1
CASSTTSGGPQVQETQYF,TRBJ2-5,TRBV9
CASSVGGRAPEQFF,TRBJ2-1,TRBV9
CASSLGLAGGNTGELFF,TRBJ2-2,TRBV13
CASGTGGRNTEAFF,TRBJ1-1,TRBV10-1
CASSSPSEQYF,TRBJ2-7,TRBV5-1
CASSLPGQGGDTQYF,TRBJ2-3,TRBV4-1
CASSAAGTPYSYGYTF,TRBJ1-2,TRBV7-8
CASSELAGSYNEQFF,TRBJ2-1,TRBV6-1
CASGGWGQGNTEAFF,TRBJ1-1,TRBV13
CAWSVPSGTQHF,TRBJ1-5,TRBV30
CASNLLLQASSDGYTF,TRBJ1-2,TRBV2
CASSSGIYEQYF,TRBJ2-7,TRBV28
CASSLGGVRLQETQYF,TRBJ2-5,TRBV7-9
CASSTQGSGEKLFF,TRBJ1-4,TRBV2
CASSLAAQQYF,TRBJ2-7,TRBV7-2
CASGIGLAGGYF,TRBJ2-3,TRBV13
CASSVGADNSNQPQHF,TRBJ1-5,TRBV9
CASSLPGLAANEQFF,TRBJ2-1,TRBV19
CASSPDIGGARLFF,TRBJ1-4,TRBV18
CASSGTGQGHYEQYF,TRBJ2-7,TRBV25-1
CASSSDYGYTF,TRBJ1-2,TRBV5-1
CASSQGASYGYTF,TRBJ1-2,TRBV28
CASSRRTSGGSTDTQYF,TRBJ2-3,TRBV11-1
CASTGTGRYTEAFF,TRBJ1-1,TRBV2
CASSLAGVAYEQYF,TRBJ2-7,TRBV28
CASSPSGAAEAFF,TRBJ1-1,TRBV9
CASSPWGLGTEAFF,TRBJ1-1,TRBV18
CATSREGRQGHGYTF,TRBJ1-2,TRBV15
CASSPEDTQGNEQFF,TRBJ2-1,TRBV7-8